This TCR beta chain is from a study of regulatory T cells. The CDR3 has 11 residues. Germline CDR1 is SGHVS and CDR2 is FQNEAQ. V lost 10 bases to trimming and J lost 1 base, with 7 bases between them. Primers: 52 TRBV forward and 13 TRBJ reverse. The assay was immunoSEQ multiplex PCR, and TCRdb's table has in-frame clones only and misses some. The data show around 30,000 clones, nearly 95% seen once. Study-wide points: In CD3G-deficient patients, conventional CD4+ T cells were enriched for hydrophobic CDR3 residues at positions 6 and 7.

All CD3G-deficient patients showed autoimmunity, more severe in two. CD4+ cells were sorted into CD25-high CD127-low regulatory cells and CD25-low CD127-high conventional cells. Comment on this clone: Its target is not known.

The J gene is TRBJ2-5, the V gene TRBV7-8; D may be TRBD1 or TRBD2 (5 bases each). The sequencing sample was made of conventional CD4+ T cells sorted from blood. The receptor was derived from a child aged 2 to 9 with CD3G deficiency. The CDR3 here is CATGTQETQYF. In DNA form, the CDR3 reads TGTGCCACCGGGACCCAAGAGACCCAGTACTTC.